This TCR beta chain derives from a study of cytotoxic CD8 clonotypes in ibrutinib-treated CLL (dated by TCRdb to about 2021). The study in broad terms: In this cohort, 15 or so patients were treatment-naive and ten to eleven were relapsed/refractory, while some 18 had unmutated IGHV. Of the 80 to 95 participants in the trial, 26 had longitudinal samples available. Responses were partial in about 25 patients and complete in 2; after median approximately 67 months follow-up, roughly 14 stayed in remission and 12 progressed. Response samples were taken after a median of approximately 13 months on treatment, ranging from about 6 to 40 months. Cryopreserved peripheral blood mononuclear cells were collected before treatment, at response, and at either disease progression or sustained remission. Every remission and progressive disease sample was obtained while ibrutinib was still being received by the patients. Samples averaged roughly 260,000 productive templates and 80,000 to 100,000 productive rearrangements. Summary of the overall study and its limitations: Baseline clonality was found to be higher than that of age-matched healthy donors and was strongly correlated with circulating CD8+ T-cell counts. Public clonotypes were rare and either shrank or stayed stable during treatment, and the rise in clonality at ibrutinib response reflected expansion of private clonotypes. Sampling times were not matched between sustained-remission and progressing patients, and lymph node repertoires were not studied. An increase in clonality was observed at ibrutinib response, with clonality remaining stable during sustained remission and falling back toward baseline at progression.

Trimming at the junction amounts to 7 bases on V and 3 bases on J, and the germline ends lie 4 bases apart. The CDR1 and CDR2 encoded by the germline V gene are SNHLY and FYNNEI. The CDR3 starts with the cysteine, ends with the phenylalanine, and has 11 residues. The entry retains the CDR3 DNA only, 33 bases that are in frame from base 1. Notes on this clone: Its antigen target is currently unknown. No qualities accompany the bases; no much larger clone lies one base away.

The sample's time point label, in plain terms: 20 to 30 months on ibrutinib. For TCR beta library preparation, around 2 micrograms of genomic DNA were isolated from cryopreserved PBMCs. Longitudinal blood samples from CLL patients receiving ibrutinib monotherapy were subjected to high-throughput TCR beta sequencing. The patients took part in an open-label, single-center phase 2 trial of ibrutinib monotherapy. A MiSeq instrument was used for deep resolution sequencing, which targeted depths ranging from 1 in 1 million up to 1 in 200,000 T cells, with coverage averaging 10x for each clonotype. The immunoSEQ hsTCRB Kit was used to generate TCR beta libraries. The authors' pipeline ran thus. Data were analyzed with ImmunoSEQ Data Assistant and ImmunoSEQ Analyzer, with V, D and J genes assigned per IMGT definitions. Clonality, which ranges from 0 to 1, was calculated as one minus the normalized Shannon entropy of productive rearrangement frequencies. Only overrepresented clonotypes making up at least 0.05% of each patient's repertoire were included in the public clonotype analysis. Repertoires from around 13 age-matched healthy donors in immuneACCESS were used as clonality controls. The table comes from immuneACCESS by way of TCRdb, which keeps in-frame sequences with V and J called. Part of the clones is missing from these tables; in studies checked, under half for an unresolved V gene and the rest for unknown reasons. The V and J calls and clone size come from that table; D and trimming were worked out from the DNA. This sample holds around 250,000 clones; 70% were observed only once. Less than 20% of the sample is held by the ten biggest clonotypes.

Recombination joined TRBV2 with TRBJ2-1; the D segment cannot be called with confidence. The sequencing used PBMCs, collected after 24 months of ibrutinib treatment. This clonotype was obtained from a human donor with chronic lymphocytic leukemia. The nucleotides are TGTGCCAGCATGGGCTACAATGAGCAGTTCTTC. Its coded protein is CASMGYNEQFF.